The 5 T cell receptor beta chains given below trace back to one sample, sequenced in a study of low-dose radiotherapy and immunotherapy resistance in tumors. First-strand cDNA used TRAV- and TRBV-specific primers, covering alpha and beta chains. PCR amplification of the TCRs was performed with Phusion for approximately 20 PCR cycles, and it relied on a constant-region primer together with a V-primer adapter. TCRdb independently ran MiXCR on the reads; one entry per CDR3 protein. This table holds more than 10,000 distinct CDR3 sequences, roughly 60% found once. The receptors stem from a human donor with advanced metastatic prostate, ovarian, gallbladder or colorectal cancer (not recorded which). This table probably holds off-target reads from a library built for another chain.

DNA for the CDR3: TGTGCCACCGTGGTAGGGGCCCGGGGCTACACCTTC. This translates into CATVVGARGYTF. The V and J genes are TRBV28 and TRBJ1-2; tentatively, D is TRBD1 (5 bases). This CDR3 comprises 12 residues. CDR1 is MDHEN, CDR2 SYDVKM, per germline. V lost 10 bases and J 8 bases, leaving 17 bases between the germline ends.

This clonotype was found a few times. V gene TRBV11-2 combines with J gene TRBJ1-5; no reliable D call. CDR3 length: 12 amino acids. Trimming stripped 3 bases from V and 6 bases from J, with 6 bases between. Germline loops: CDR1 SGHAT, CDR2 FQNNGV. CDR3 nucleotides: TGTGCCAGCAGCTTGTCCGGTCAGCCCCAGCATTTT. This gives the protein CASSLSGQPQHF.

The V gene is TRBV11-2, the J gene TRBJ2-5; D ambiguous. This CDR3 spans 13 amino acids. Germline values: CDR1 SGHAT, CDR2 FQNNGV. V shed 5 bases and J shed 1 base, with 8 bases lying between them. DNA of the CDR3: TGTGCCAGCAGCCGCCAGCGCCAAGAGACCCAGTACTTC. This sequence encodes CASSRQRQETQYF.

The V call is TRBV6-1, the J call TRBJ2-4, with TRBD1 identical over 7 bases. The length of the CDR3 is 14 residues. The V and J ends lost 5 bases and 5 bases, in that order; junction bases with no gene match: 6. Germline-derived CDR1 and CDR2 are MNHNS and SASEGT. In nucleotides, the CDR3 is TGTGCCAGCAGTCCGACAGGGTCGGAAAACATTCAGTACTTC. Translation: CASSPTGSENIQYF.

CDR3 in amino acids: CASSSGLGSDEQYF. DNA for the CDR3: TGCGCCAGCAGCTCTGGGCTGGGGAGCGACGAGCAGTACTTC. The chain employs TRBV5-1 and TRBJ2-7; D possibly corresponds to TRBD2 (5 bases). The CDR3 has 14 residues. Trimming pared 3 bases from V and 5 bases from J, leaving 15 bases between. CDR1 SGHRS and CDR2 YFSETQ come from the germline V gene.